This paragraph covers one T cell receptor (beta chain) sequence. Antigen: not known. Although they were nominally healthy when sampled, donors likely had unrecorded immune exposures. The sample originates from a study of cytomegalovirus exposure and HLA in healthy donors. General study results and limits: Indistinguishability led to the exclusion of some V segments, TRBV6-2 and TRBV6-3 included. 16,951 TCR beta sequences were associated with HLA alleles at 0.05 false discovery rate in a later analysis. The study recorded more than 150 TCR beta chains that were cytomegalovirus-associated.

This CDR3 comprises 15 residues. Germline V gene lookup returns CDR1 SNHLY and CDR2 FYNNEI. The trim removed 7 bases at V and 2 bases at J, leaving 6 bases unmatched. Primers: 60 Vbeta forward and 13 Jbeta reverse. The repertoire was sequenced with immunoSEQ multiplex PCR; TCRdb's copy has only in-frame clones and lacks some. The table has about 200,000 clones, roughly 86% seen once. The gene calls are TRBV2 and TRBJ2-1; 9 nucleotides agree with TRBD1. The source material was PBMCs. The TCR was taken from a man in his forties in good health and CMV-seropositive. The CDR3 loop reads CASTPGQGPYNEQFF. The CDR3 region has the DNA TGTGCCAGCACCCCGGGACAGGGACCCTACAATGAGCAGTTCTTC.